This T cell receptor (beta chain) was sequenced in a study of T cell clonotyping in hematopoietic cell transplantation. The overall study: Cytoreduction preceded collection of pretransplant recipient samples.

Findings and caveats of the study: Cells were unsorted, so CD4 and CD8 contributions were not separated.

Concerning this clone itself: Its antigen remains unknown.

Documented time point: recipient sample about 28 days before transplant, after cytoreduction. Samples: about 28 days before transplant, then days 30, 100 and 180 after. Clones were read by immunoSEQ multiplex PCR, and TCRdb kept only the in-frame ones, dropping some. The sample lists about 16,000 clones, 93% occurring once. Germline V gene data show CDR1 as MNHNS and CDR2 as SASEGT. Trimming took off 6 bases at V and 2 bases at J, with 14 bases between the two ends. The CDR3 length is 14 residues. This receptor was obtained from a young man with biphenotypic leukemia. Some clones in this sample may be carry-over from other donors' samples. Material: peripheral blood mononuclear cells, obtained before stem cell transplant. V is TRBV6-1 and J is TRBJ2-7; D perhaps matches TRBD1 (5 bases). The CDR3 sequence is CASRSLPGTYEQYF. CDR3 coding DNA: TGTGCCAGCAGGAGTCTTCCAGGGACCTACGAGCAGTACTTC.